The 3 T cell receptor beta chains below all came from one sample that was sequenced in a study of blood T cell repertoires in COVID-19. Clones were sequenced by immunoSEQ multiplex PCR, and TCRdb holds only the in-frame ones, with some missing. Of some 180,000 clones listed, roughly three quarters were seen once; the top ten hold roughly 5.6%. Sequencing was carried out using peripheral blood. The receptors here all came from a woman between 35 and 50 years old with COVID-19, enrolled during active disease.

J is TRBJ1-2 and V is TRBV7-2; 8 bases are a match to TRBD1. Losses at the gene ends were 5 bases for V and 7 bases for J; bases not matched to a gene: 12. Germline V gives CDR1 SGHTA, CDR2 FQGNSA. There are 15 residues in the CDR3. For the CDR3, the DNA is TGTGCCAGCAGCCAATTCCGGACAGGGTCGGTTGGCTACACCTTC. Its protein is CASSQFRTGSVGYTF. The variable domain in full, with the rest retrieved from reference TRBV7-2 and TRBJ1-2, is GAGVSQSPSNKVTEKGKDVELRCDPISGHTALYWYRQSLGQGLEFLIYFQGNSAPDKSGLPSDRFSAERTGGSVSTLTIQRTQQEDSAVYLCASSQFRTGSVGYTFGSGTRLTVV.

This clone appeared once. The gene calls are TRBV3-1 (or the pseudogene TRBV3-2) and TRBJ1-4; TRBD1 might be the D (6 bases). Germline V gene sequence: CDR1 LGHDT, CDR2 YNNKEL (reference sequence). V was pared by 0 bases and J by 3 bases, with 8 bases between. The CDR3 runs 15 residues. The CDR3 region is CASSQEGASNEKLFF. The CDR3, as DNA: TGTGCCAGCAGCCAAGAGGGGGCCTCTAATGAAAAACTGTTTTTT.

The chain carries TRBV2 and TRBJ1-5; no clear D gene. Between the trimmed V and J ends, which lost 1 base and 0 bases, there was a span of 7 bases. In germline, CDR1 is SNHLY, CDR2 FYNNEI. The CDR3 contains 15 residues. This CDR3 is CASSEGLISNQPQHF. CDR3 sequence (DNA): TGTGCCAGCAGTGAAGGACTGATTAGCAATCAGCCCCAGCATTTT. Filled out from reference TRBV2 and TRBJ1-5, the complete variable domain reads EPEVTQTPSHQVTQMGQEVILRCVPISNHLYFYWYRQILGQKVEFLVSFYNNEISEKSEIFDDQFSVERPDGSNFTLKIRSTKLEDSAMYFCASSEGLISNQPQHFGDGTRLSIL.